This T cell receptor (beta chain) was recorded in a study of CD8 T cell repertoires and HIV-1 epitope variants. About the study: T cells were stimulated with Twenty-five Gag and Nef peptides separately. An approximately 10-day culture received IL-2, IL-7 and IL-15 on days 3 and 7.

Germline V gene lookup returns CDR1 SGDLS and CDR2 YYNGEE. The CDR3 is 12 amino acids. Trimming removed 0 bases at V and 6 bases at J, with 4 bases between. Worth noting for this clone: The antigen is not known.

This table comes from immunoSEQ multiplex PCR, and its TCRdb copy is limited to in-frame clones, with some not included. The data hold about 4,500 clones, with approximately 70% observed a single time. Study-level findings and limits: About 5 clonotypes recognized Nef KF9, one HW9, none TAALDMSHF. Of nine antigen-specific beta clonotypes, six appeared to cross-react with escape variants.

Sequencing was performed on cultured CD8+ T cells derived from PBMCs. This TCR was recovered from a male donor with HIV. The chain employs TRBV9 and TRBJ2-1, with D unclear. This CDR3 is CASSVAGNEQFF. The CDR3 DNA reads as TGTGCCAGCAGCGTAGCAGGCAATGAGCAGTTCTTC.